These 5 T cell receptor beta chains were sequenced from one sample in a study of low-dose radiotherapy and immunotherapy resistance in tumors. First-strand cDNA relied on TRAV- and TRBV-specific primers spanning alpha and beta chains. Using a constant-region primer together with a V-primer adapter, TCRs were subjected to roughly 20 PCR cycles of amplification. One entry per CDR3 protein, called by TCRdb with MiXCR from the reads. The sample holds around 100,000 distinct CDR3 sequences, approximately 22% seen once. Documented time point: after trial treatment. Specified treatment: LDRT plus nivolumab, ipilimumab, low-dose cyclophosphamide and aspirin (RACIN trial). Sequencing was performed on PBMCs, taken after low-dose radiotherapy plus immunotherapy. The receptor set was obtained from a female donor with ovarian cancer.

The chain links TRBV5-1 to TRBJ2-2; no firm D call. Germline loops: CDR1 SGHRS, CDR2 YFSETQ. The CDR3 covers 13 residues. V shed 4 bases and J shed 6 bases, with 10 bases lying between them. The CDR3 is CASSESLPGELFF. CDR3 sequence (DNA): TGCGCCAGCAGCGAGAGCTTGCCCGGGGAGCTGTTTTTT.

This chain uses TRBV11-3 with TRBJ2-1; no clear D gene. The CDR3 length is 14 residues. Germline CDR1 is SGHNT and CDR2 is YENEEA. The V end was cut by 5 bases, the J end by 7 bases, with 15 bases between. CDR3 protein: CASSPVNFGNEQFF. Here the CDR3 DNA reads TGTGCCAGCAGCCCAGTCAATTTCGGGAATGAGCAGTTCTTC.

This clonotype was seen many times. The rearrangement joins TRBV5-4 to TRBJ2-3; 8 nucleotides match TRBD2. Germline V CDR1 and CDR2: SGHNT, YYREEE (reference sequence). Germline trimming cut 9 bases from V and 1 base from J; bases unmatched to any gene: 13. There are 16 residues in the CDR3. CDR3: CATQLRGGAGTDTQYF. In DNA form, the CDR3 reads TGTGCCACTCAGCTTCGGGGGGGGGCCGGCACAGATACGCAGTATTTT.

This clonotype has a count of ten or more. The chain employs TRBV19 and TRBJ2-2; 9 bases align to TRBD1. This CDR3 comprises 15 residues. V was clipped by 6 bases and J by 4 bases; unmatched bases: 6. Germline V gene sequence: CDR1 LNHDA, CDR2 SQIVND (reference sequence). The CDR3 is CASRPTGGVTGELFF. The CDR3 DNA reads as TGTGCCAGTAGGCCAACAGGGGGCGTCACCGGGGAGCTGTTTTTT.

For this clonotype: The germline gene is not matched at one end of the junction; a read error may be the cause. The chain joins TRBV27 to TRBJ1-1; D is possibly TRBD1 (5 bases). There are 21 residues in the CDR3. Per the germline V gene, CDR1 is MNHEY and CDR2 is SMNVEV (reference sequence). The CDR3 DNA sequence: TGTGCCAGCATGGCCCACCTACAAGGGGCGGGGGTGGGTCGTCAGTGGACTGAATCTTTCTTT. It is translated as CASMAHLQGAGVGRQWTESFF.